The 5 T cell receptor beta chains below were found in one sample sequenced in a study of shared clonotypes between healthy human individuals. Positive CCR7 selection of CD45RO-negative cells yielded the naive CD8 cells, and terminally differentiated effector memory CD45RA+ cells were excluded. The assay was immunoSEQ multiplex PCR, and TCRdb's table has in-frame clones only and misses some. This table holds around 1.9 million clones, 93% found once. Sequencing was performed on naive CD8+ T cells from PBMCs. Receptors originate from a man between 18 and 35 years old in good health. Some clones in this sample may be carry-over from other donors' samples.

The V call is TRBV29-1, the J call TRBJ2-7; D gene ambiguous. Trimming cost V 4 bases and J 1 base, with 8 bases left between them. The CDR3 has 12 residues. Germline lookup yields CDR1 SQVTM and CDR2 ANQGSEA. CDR3 protein: CSVAELSYEQYF. The CDR3 DNA reads as TGCAGCGTTGCGGAACTATCCTACGAGCAGTACTTC.

The genes are TRBV5-1 and TRBJ2-3, with 13 positions matching TRBD2. The CDR3 runs to 16 residues. Germline lookup yields CDR1 SGHRS and CDR2 YFSETQ. V lost 4 bases, J lost 0 bases, and 2 bases stayed unmatched. CDR3 DNA sequence: TGCGCCAGCAGCGGGGGACTAGCGGGAAGCACAGATACGCAGTATTTT. This gives the protein CASSGGLAGSTDTQYF.

The genes are TRBV5-3 and TRBJ1-5; tentatively, D is TRBD1 (6 bases). TRBV5-3 is sorted into the ORF group, with uncertain function. The CDR3 is 14 amino acids. The V and J ends lost 5 bases and 4 bases respectively, with 13 bases between them. The CDR3 protein is CARRPGQGNQPQHF. In nucleotides, the CDR3 is TGTGCCAGAAGACCGGGACAAGGAAATCAGCCCCAGCATTTT.

The V gene is TRBV9, the J gene TRBJ2-1; D gene unclear. Germline V gene sequence: CDR1 SGDLS, CDR2 YYNGEE. V was pared by 3 bases and J by 5 bases, with 9 bases between. The CDR3 contains 13 residues. The chain's CDR3 is CASSDYMNNEQFF. CDR3 in DNA: TGTGCCAGCAGCGACTACATGAACAATGAGCAGTTCTTC.

Details on this clone: Other DNA sequences from this sample encode an identical CDR3 as well. The chain employs TRBV9 and TRBJ2-7; 8 bases map to TRBD1. Germline CDR1 is SGDLS and CDR2 is YYNGEE. V lost 0 bases and J lost 2; bases outside the gene matches: 4. The CDR3 is 15 residues long. CDR3 bases: TGTGCCAGCAGCGTAGGGACAGGGTACCCCTACGAGCAGTACTTC. Translating it yields CASSVGTGYPYEQYF.